This T cell receptor beta chain was recorded in a study of CD8 T cells in Susac syndrome. RNA in amounts of about 0.45 to 1 ug was reverse transcribed with random hexamers. immunoSEQ multiplex PCR amplified TCR beta CDR3 across 54 Vbeta, 13 Jbeta. From the immunoSEQ multiplex PCR reads, TCRdb called clonotypes with MiXCR, one entry per CDR3 protein. The sample includes under 150,000 distinct CDR3 sequences, about 94% seen only once; the top ten take approximately 0.12%. Germline values: CDR1 SGHVS, CDR2 FQNEAQ. The CDR3 has 19 residues. V lost 6 bases, J lost 2 bases, and 14 bases stayed unmatched. Input material: CD4+ T cells from PBMCs. V is TRBV7-8 and J is TRBJ2-5, with TRBD2 identical over 14 bases. The TCR originated in a human donor with multiple sclerosis. For the CDR3, the DNA is TGTGCCAGCAGTTCCAGACTAGCGGGAGGGATGCTACTACAAGAGACCCAGTACTTC. It encodes CASSSRLAGGMLLQETQYF. Complete variable domain (other parts from reference TRBV7-8 and TRBJ2-5): GAGVSQSPRYKVAKRGQDVALRCDPISGHVSLFWYQQALGQGPEFLTYFQNEAQLDKSGLPSDRFFAERPEGSVSTLKIQRTQQEDSAVYLCASSSRLAGGMLLQETQYFGPGTRLLVL.